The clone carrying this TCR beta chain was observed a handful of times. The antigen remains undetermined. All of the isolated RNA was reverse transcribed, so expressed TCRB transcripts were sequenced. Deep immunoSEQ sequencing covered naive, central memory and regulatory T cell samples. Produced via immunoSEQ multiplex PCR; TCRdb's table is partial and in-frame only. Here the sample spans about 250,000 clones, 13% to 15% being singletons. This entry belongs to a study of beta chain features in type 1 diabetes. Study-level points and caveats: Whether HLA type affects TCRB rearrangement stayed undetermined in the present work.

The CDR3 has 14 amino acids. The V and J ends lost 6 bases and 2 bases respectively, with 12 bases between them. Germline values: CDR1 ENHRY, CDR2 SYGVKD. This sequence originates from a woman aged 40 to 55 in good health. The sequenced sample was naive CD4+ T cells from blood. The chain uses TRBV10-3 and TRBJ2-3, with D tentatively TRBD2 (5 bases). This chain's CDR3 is CAIREGGNTDTQYF. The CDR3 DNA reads TGTGCCATCAGGGAAGGAGGAAACACAGATACGCAGTATTTT.